This TCR beta chain was profiled in a study of identical twins. Points from the study as a whole: Whereas memory repertoires showed no such difference, abundant cord blood beta clonotypes carried fewer insertions. Weaker excess sharing between twins was seen in beta out-of-frame sequences.

With no exceptions, donors were healthy Caucasians. V lost 2 bases, J lost 6 bases, and 6 bases stayed unmatched. Germline V lookup: CDR1 MNHEY, CDR2 SVGAGI. The CDR3 is 15 amino acids. To note about this clonotype: Its matching antigen is unknown.

Each CDR3 protein gets one entry after TCRdb re-called the 5' RACE reads with MiXCR. The sample shows about 720,000 distinct CDR3 sequences, 8% to 9% of them seen only once. In addition, the sample was reused for a study of yellow fever vaccine responses in identical twins.

The rearrangement joins TRBV6-5 to TRBJ2-2; 7 bases agree with TRBD2. The sequence was collected from a woman younger than 35 in good health. Sequencing used PBMCs. CDR3 nucleotides: TGTGCCAGCAGTTACCTGGCTAGCGGTCCCGGGGAGCTGTTTTTT. Translation gives CASSYLASGPGELFF.